This T cell receptor beta chain was captured in a study of T cells in Graves' hyperthyroidism and ophthalmopathy. RNA transcripts yielded amplified TCR beta CDR3 regions. RT-PCR in the first round (using the HTBI primer set) targeted the TCR CDR3. TCRdb re-called the multiplex PCR reads through MiXCR, storing one row per CDR3 protein. The sample shows approximately 590,000 distinct CDR3 sequences, about 15% of them seen only once. Trimming took 2 bases from V and 4 from J, leaving 18 bases between them. Germline lookup yields CDR1 DFQATT and CDR2 SNEGSKA (reference sequence). CDR3 length equals 15 residues. This clonotype showed up just a few times.

This chain connects TRBV20-1 to TRBJ2-7; TRBD1 might be the D (6 bases). This sequence was found in a woman aged 25 to 39 with Graves' hyperthyroidism. Sequenced sample: blood. CDR3 region: CSARNLQGKEYEQYF. The CDR3 region has the DNA TGCAGTGCTAGAAACCTACAGGGTAAGGAGTACGAGCAGTACTTC.